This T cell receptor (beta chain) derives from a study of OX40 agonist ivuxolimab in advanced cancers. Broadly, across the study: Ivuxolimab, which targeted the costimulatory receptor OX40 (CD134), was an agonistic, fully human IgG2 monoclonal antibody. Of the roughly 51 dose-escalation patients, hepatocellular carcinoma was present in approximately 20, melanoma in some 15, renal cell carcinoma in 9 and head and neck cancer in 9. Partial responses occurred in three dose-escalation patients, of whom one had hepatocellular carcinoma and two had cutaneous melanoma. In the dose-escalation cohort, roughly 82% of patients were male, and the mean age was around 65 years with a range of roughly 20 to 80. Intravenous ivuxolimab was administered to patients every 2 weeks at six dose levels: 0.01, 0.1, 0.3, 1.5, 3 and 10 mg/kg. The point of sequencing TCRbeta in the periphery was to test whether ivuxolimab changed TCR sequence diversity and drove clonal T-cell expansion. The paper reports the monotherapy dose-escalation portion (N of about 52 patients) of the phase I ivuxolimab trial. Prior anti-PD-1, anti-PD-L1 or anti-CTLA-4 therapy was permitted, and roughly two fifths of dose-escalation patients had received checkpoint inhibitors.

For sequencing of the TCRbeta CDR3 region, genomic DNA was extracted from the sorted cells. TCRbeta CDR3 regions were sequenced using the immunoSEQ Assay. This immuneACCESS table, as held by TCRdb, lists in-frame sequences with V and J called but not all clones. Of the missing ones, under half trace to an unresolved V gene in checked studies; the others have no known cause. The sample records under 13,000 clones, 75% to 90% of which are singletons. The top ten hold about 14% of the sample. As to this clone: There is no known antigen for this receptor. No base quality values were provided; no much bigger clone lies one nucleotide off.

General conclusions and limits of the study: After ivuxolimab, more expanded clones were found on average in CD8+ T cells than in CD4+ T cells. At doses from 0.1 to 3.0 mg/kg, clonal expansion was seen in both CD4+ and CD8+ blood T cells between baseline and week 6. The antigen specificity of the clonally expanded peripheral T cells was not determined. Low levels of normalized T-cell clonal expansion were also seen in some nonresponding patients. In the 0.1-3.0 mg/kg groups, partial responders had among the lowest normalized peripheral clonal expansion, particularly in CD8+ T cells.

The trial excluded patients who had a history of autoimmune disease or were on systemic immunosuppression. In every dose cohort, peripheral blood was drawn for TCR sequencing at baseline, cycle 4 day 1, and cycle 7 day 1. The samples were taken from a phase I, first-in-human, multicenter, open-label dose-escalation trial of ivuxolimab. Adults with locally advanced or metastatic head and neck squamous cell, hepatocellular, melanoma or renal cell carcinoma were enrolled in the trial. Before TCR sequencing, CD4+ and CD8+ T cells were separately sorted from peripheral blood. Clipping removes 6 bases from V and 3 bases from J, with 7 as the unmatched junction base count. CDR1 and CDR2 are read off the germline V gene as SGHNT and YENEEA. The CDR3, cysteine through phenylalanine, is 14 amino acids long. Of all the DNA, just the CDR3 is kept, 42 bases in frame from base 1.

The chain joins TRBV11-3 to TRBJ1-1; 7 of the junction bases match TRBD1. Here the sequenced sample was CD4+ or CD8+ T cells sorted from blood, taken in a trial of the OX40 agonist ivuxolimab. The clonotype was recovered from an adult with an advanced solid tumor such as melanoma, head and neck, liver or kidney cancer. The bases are TGTGCCAGCAGGCAGACAGGGTCGGACACTGAAGCTTTCTTT. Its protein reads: CASRQTGSDTEAFF.